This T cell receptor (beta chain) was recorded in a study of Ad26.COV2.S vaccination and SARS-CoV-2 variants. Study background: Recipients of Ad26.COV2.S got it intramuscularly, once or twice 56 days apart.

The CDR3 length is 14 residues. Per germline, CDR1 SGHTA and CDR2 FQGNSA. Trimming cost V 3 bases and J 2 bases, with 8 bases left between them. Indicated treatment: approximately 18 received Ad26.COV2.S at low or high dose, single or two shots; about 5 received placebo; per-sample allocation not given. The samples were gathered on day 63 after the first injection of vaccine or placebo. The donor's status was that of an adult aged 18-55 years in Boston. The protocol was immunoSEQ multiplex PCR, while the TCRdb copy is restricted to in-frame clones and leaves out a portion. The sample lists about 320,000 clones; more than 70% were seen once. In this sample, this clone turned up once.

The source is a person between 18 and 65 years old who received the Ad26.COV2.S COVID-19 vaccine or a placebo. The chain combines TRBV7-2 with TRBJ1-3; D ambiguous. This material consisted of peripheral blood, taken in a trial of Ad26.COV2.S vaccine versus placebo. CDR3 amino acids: CASSFGVAGNTIYF. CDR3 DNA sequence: TGTGCCAGCAGCTTCGGGGTGGCTGGAAACACCATATATTTT.